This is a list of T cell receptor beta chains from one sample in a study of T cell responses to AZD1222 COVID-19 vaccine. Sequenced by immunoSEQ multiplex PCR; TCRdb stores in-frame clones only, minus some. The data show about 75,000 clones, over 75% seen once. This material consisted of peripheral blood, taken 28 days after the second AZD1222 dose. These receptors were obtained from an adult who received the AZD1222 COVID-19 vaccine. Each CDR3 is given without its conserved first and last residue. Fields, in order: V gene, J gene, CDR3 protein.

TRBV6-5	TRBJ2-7	ASSYSYRVGYEQY
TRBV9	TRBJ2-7	ASSVGGFPYEQY
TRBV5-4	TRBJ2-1	ASSGRDVPSGHNEQF
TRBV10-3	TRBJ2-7	AISESGEQY
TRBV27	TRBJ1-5	ASPPVGAAQPQH
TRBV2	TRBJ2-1	ASSQRPADNEQF
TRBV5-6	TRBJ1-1	ASSLWQTNTEAF
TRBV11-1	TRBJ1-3	ASSFYPGDTIY
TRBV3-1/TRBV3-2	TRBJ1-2	ASSQGRGDGYT
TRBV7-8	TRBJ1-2	ASSLDQGSYGYT
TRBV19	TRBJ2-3	ASSIRIKDTQY
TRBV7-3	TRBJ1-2	ASSLRTAVVGYT
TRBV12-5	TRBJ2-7	ASGFARRDSTYEQY
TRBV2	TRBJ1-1	ASSAREAF
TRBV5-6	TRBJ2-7	ASSPGTGASIYEQY
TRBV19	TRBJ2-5	ASSEAGGQETQY
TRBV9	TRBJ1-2	ASSKVEGAGYGYT
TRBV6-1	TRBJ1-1	ASSDPGREAF
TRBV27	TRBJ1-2	ASSLSRATGGYT
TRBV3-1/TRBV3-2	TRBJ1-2	ASSQEQGTYGYT
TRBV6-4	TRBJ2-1	ASSSLPGGYNEQF
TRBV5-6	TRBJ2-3	ASSPTVERGATDTQY
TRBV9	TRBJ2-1	ASSDQSRGTVSEQF
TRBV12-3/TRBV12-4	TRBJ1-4	ASSFSEKLF
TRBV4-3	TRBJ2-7	ASSRIGTGGAYEQY